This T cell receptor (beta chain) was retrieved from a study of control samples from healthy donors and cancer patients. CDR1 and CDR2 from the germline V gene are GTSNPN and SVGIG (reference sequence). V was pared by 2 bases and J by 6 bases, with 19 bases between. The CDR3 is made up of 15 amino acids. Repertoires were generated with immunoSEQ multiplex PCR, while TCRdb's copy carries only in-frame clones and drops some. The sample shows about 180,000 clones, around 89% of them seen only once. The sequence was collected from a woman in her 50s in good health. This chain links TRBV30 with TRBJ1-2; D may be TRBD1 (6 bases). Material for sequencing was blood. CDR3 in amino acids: CAWSPRRGVGNGYTF. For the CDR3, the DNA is TGTGCCTGGAGTCCCCGGAGGGGGGTCGGGAATGGCTACACCTTC. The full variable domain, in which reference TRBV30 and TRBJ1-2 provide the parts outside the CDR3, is SQTIHQWPATLVQPVGSPLSLECTVEGTSNPNLYWYRQAAGRGLQLLFYSVGIGQISSEVPQNLSASRPQDRQFILSSKKLLLSDSGFYLCAWSPRRGVGNGYTFGSGTRLTVV.